What follows are 11 T cell receptor beta chains derived from one specimen sequenced in a study of control samples from healthy donors and cancer patients. Produced via immunoSEQ multiplex PCR; TCRdb's table is partial and in-frame only. This table has 120,000 to 150,000 clones, approximately 94% appearing once. Sequencing input: blood. Receptor source: a man aged 18 to 29 in good health.

V gene TRBV19 combines with J gene TRBJ1-1; D is ambiguous. Germline V gene sequence: CDR1 LNHDA, CDR2 SQIVND (reference sequence). This CDR3 comprises 13 residues. Between the trimmed V and J ends, which lost 5 bases and 5 bases, there was a span of 12 bases. The CDR3 nucleotides are TGTGCCAGTAGTTTGGTACGAGGGACTGAAGCTTTCTTT. Its translation: CASSLVRGTEAFF.

The CDR3 sequence is CASSQAGGRGDEQFF. CDR3 coding DNA: TGTGCCAGTAGTCAGGCGGGAGGCCGGGGGGATGAGCAGTTCTTC. The chain couples TRBV19 to TRBJ2-1; 8 positions agree with TRBD2. With 5 bases clipped from V and 8 bases from J, the junction kept 11 bases outside the gene matches. Germline CDR1 is LNHDA and CDR2 is SQIVND (reference sequence). This CDR3 comprises 15 residues.

The chain links TRBV4-1 to TRBJ2-1; D is possibly TRBD2 (7 bases). The germline V and J ends were trimmed by 6 bases and 5 bases, with 14 bases remaining between them. The germline CDR1 and CDR2 sequences are MGHRA and YSYEKL. The CDR3 spans 14 residues. DNA of the CDR3: TGCGCCAGCAGGGGACTCGGGGGGCACAATGAGCAGTTCTTC. Its protein product is CASRGLGGHNEQFF.

This chain connects TRBV5-1 to TRBJ2-7; the D gene is possibly TRBD2 (5 bases). With 0 bases removed from V and 6 bases from J, the gap between germline ends came to 7 bases. CDR3 length equals 12 residues. Germline CDR1 SGHRS, CDR2 YFSETQ. CDR3 in amino acids: CASSLGGFEQYF. DNA of the CDR3: TGCGCCAGCAGCTTGGGAGGGTTCGAGCAGTACTTC.

The chain carries TRBV11-2 and TRBJ2-1; D is undetermined. The CDR3 runs 14 residues. The V and J ends lost 5 bases and 4 bases respectively, with 12 bases between them. The germline CDR1 and CDR2 sequences are SGHAT and FQNNGV. CDR3 coding DNA: TGTGCCAGCAGCCCCGTCACTTCTTACAATGAGCAGTTCTTC. This encodes CASSPVTSYNEQFF. Full variable domain (outside the CDR3, taken from reference TRBV11-2 and TRBJ2-1): EAGVAQSPRYKIIEKRQSVAFWCNPISGHATLYWYQQILGQGPKLLIQFQNNGVVDDSQLPKDRFSAERLKGVDSTLKIQPAKLEDSAVYLCASSPVTSYNEQFFGPGTRLTVL.

The V call is TRBV19, the J call TRBJ2-7; the match to TRBD1 covers 7 bases. J gave up 2 bases and V 5 bases, and 9 bases lay outside the gene matches. This CDR3 spans 15 amino acids. The germline V gene has CDR1 LNHDA and CDR2 SQIVND (reference sequence). The CDR3 spells CASSADREITYEQYF. Here the CDR3 DNA reads TGTGCCAGTAGTGCAGACAGGGAAATCACCTACGAGCAGTACTTC.

This chain connects TRBV9 to TRBJ2-3; D ambiguous. The CDR3 extends over 13 amino acids. Germline-derived CDR1 and CDR2 are SGDLS and YYNGEE. V shed 6 bases and J shed 2 bases, with 10 bases lying between them. CDR3 nucleotides: TGTGCCAGCACGGCCATCTCCACAGATACGCAGTATTTT. Residues: CASTAISTDTQYF.

The gene calls are TRBV12-3 or TRBV12-4 and TRBJ1-2; D not resolved. Trimming left V 5 bases short and J 4 bases short, with 8 bases between. There are 12 residues in the CDR3. CDR3 in amino acids: CASSSTLYGYTF. For the CDR3, the DNA is TGTGCCAGCAGTAGCACCCTCTATGGCTACACCTTC.

This chain connects TRBV20-1 to TRBJ1-2, with a tentative D call TRBD1 (5 bases). The germline V gene has CDR1 DFQATT and CDR2 SNEGSKA (reference sequence). This CDR3 region has 12 residues. Trimming stripped 3 bases from V and 6 bases from J, with 11 bases between. The CDR3 region has the DNA TGCAGTGCTAGTGACGACAGTCATGGCTACACCTTC. Its protein is CSASDDSHGYTF.

DNA of the CDR3: TGTGCCAGCAGCTTACGGCAGGGCGGGACGGGCTATGGCTACACCTTC. Its translation: CASSLRQGGTGYGYTF. The rearrangement links TRBV7-2 to TRBJ1-2; TRBD1 might be the D (5 bases). The germline CDR1 and CDR2 sequences are SGHTA and FQGNSA. The CDR3 contains 16 residues. V lost 2 bases and J lost 4, with 17 bases in between.

In DNA form, the CDR3 reads TGTGCCAGCGGGGAGTCCGGGGAGCTGTTTTTT. Encoded protein: CASGESGELFF. The V call is TRBV6-5, the J call TRBJ2-2, with D possibly matching TRBD2 (5 bases). Trimming cost V 8 bases and J 6 bases, with 7 bases left between them. Germline CDR1 and CDR2: MNHEY and SVGAGI. The CDR3 is 11 residues long.